This entry describes one T cell receptor beta chain. Its antigen is not identified. MiXCR, run by TCRdb on the 5' RACE reads, gives a single entry per CDR3 protein. This table holds about 470,000 distinct CDR3 sequences, 15% to 20% found once. These data are taken from a study of T-cell memory formation after mild COVID-19. V lost 3 bases and J 5 bases, leaving 17 bases between the germline ends. Germline assignment: CDR1 SGHNT and CDR2 YYREEE (reference sequence). The length of the CDR3 is 15 residues. Study-level results: A balance of CD4 and CD8 characterized clones contracting day 15 to 85, whereas later expanders leaned CD4+.

The genes are TRBV5-4 and TRBJ2-5; D might be TRBD1 or TRBD2, each matching 6 bases. Sequenced material: PBMCs or a T cell subset sorted from them (not recorded which). This TCR came from an adult woman who had mild COVID-19 (a few samples of this study predate the infection). Cell type and time point are not known. The CDR3 protein is CASSWDGSQGETQYF. For the CDR3, the DNA is TGTGCCAGCAGCTGGGACGGGAGCCAGGGGGAGACCCAGTACTTC.